One and the same sample provided the 12 T cell receptor beta chains below, sequenced in a study of T cells in Graves' hyperthyroidism and ophthalmopathy. Amplification of TCR beta CDR3 regions was performed using RNA transcripts as template. The HTBI primer set drove a first-round RT-PCR of the TCR CDR3. TCRdb redid the calling of the multiplex PCR reads with MiXCR, one entry per CDR3 protein. This sample has 660,000 or so distinct CDR3 sequences, with less than 25% found just once. Sequencing input: blood. The receptors shown here come from a man aged 30-40 years with Graves' ophthalmopathy.

This chain connects TRBV11-2 to TRBJ2-1; 12 bases are a match to TRBD1. The length of the CDR3 is 16 residues. The trim removed 5 bases at V and 8 bases at J, leaving 10 bases unmatched. The germline V gene encodes CDR1 SGHAT and CDR2 FQNNGV. CDR3 protein: CASSPTPGTGGDEQFF. CDR3 coding DNA: TGTGCCAGCAGCCCGACCCCCGGGACAGGGGGCGATGAGCAGTTCTTC.

This clonotype was seen only a few times. The chain combines TRBV5-4 with TRBJ2-5, with TRBD2 matching over 8 bases. This CDR3 is built from 16 residues. J was trimmed by 6 bases and V by 0 bases; bases with no gene match: 10. Germline V gene lookup returns CDR1 SGHNT and CDR2 YYREEE (reference sequence). The CDR3 loop reads CASSLAGLAGRQTQYF. The CDR3 nucleotides are TGTGCCAGCAGCTTGGCCGGGCTAGCGGGTCGACAGACCCAGTACTTC.

Only a few counts were recorded for this clonotype. The rearrangement joins TRBV6-5 to TRBJ2-7; D is unresolved. Trimming stripped 2 bases from V and 2 bases from J, with 10 bases between. The CDR3 runs to 14 residues. The germline V gene has CDR1 MNHEY and CDR2 SVGAGI. CDR3 sequence (DNA): TGTGCCAGCAGTTACGCTGGATCGCCCTACGAGCAGTACTTC. Residues: CASSYAGSPYEQYF.

The chain links TRBV20-1 to TRBJ2-7, with TRBD1 as a possible D gene (5 bases). CDR1 DFQATT and CDR2 SNEGSKA come from the germline V gene (reference sequence). Deletions cut 0 bases from V and 2 bases from J, with 11 bases between. CDR3 length equals 14 residues. DNA for the CDR3: TGCAGTGCTAGAGATTTCAACAGGCCCTACGAGCAGTACTTC. Translated: CSARDFNRPYEQYF.

As DNA, the CDR3 is TGTGCCACCGGGGACGGTGAGATGAACACTGAAGCTTTCTTT. It codes for CATGDGEMNTEAFF. This chain joins TRBV15 and TRBJ1-1, with D possibly being TRBD1 (5 bases). Per germline, CDR1 LNHNV and CDR2 YYDKDF (reference sequence). Trimming left V 8 bases short and J 0 bases short, with 13 bases between. The CDR3 has 14 residues.

At least ten counts were recorded for this clonotype. The rearrangement joins TRBV20-1 to TRBJ2-7; 9 bases align to TRBD2. Trimming took 6 bases from V and 2 from J; bases not matched to a gene: 5. The CDR3 contains 13 residues. CDR1 is DFQATT and CDR2 is SNEGSKA in the germline V gene (reference sequence). CDR3 residues: CSARLAGTYEQYF. CDR3 DNA sequence: TGCAGTGCCAGGCTAGCGGGAACCTACGAGCAGTACTTC.

This clonotype has at least ten counts. The genes are TRBV11-2 and TRBJ2-7; D possibly corresponds to TRBD1 (6 bases). Trimming removed 4 bases from V and 2 bases from J, with 21 bases in between. Germline V gene sequence: CDR1 SGHAT, CDR2 FQNNGV. CDR3 length: 17 residues. CDR3 residues: CASSSWGIQGTPYEQYF. The CDR3, as DNA: TGTGCCAGCAGCTCTTGGGGTATACAAGGGACACCCTACGAGCAGTACTTC.

This clonotype was observed a few times. This chain uses TRBV20-1 with TRBJ1-5; 12 positions agree with TRBD1. In germline, CDR1 is DFQATT, CDR2 SNEGSKA (reference sequence). Losses at the gene ends were 3 bases for V and 1 base for J; bases not matched to a gene: 4. The CDR3 totals 16 residues. The CDR3 sequence is CSARGQGAKSNQPQHF. CDR3 bases: TGCAGTGCTAGGGGACAGGGGGCGAAAAGCAATCAGCCCCAGCATTTT.

The rearrangement joins TRBV12-3 or TRBV12-4 to TRBJ2-3; D may be TRBD2 (6 bases). Trimming stripped 5 bases from V and 0 bases from J, with 12 bases between. CDR3 size: 15 residues. The CDR3 DNA is TGTGCCAGCAGTCGCCCGGGGGTCAGCACAGATACGCAGTATTTT. Amino acid sequence: CASSRPGVSTDTQYF.

The chain is built from TRBV11-2 and TRBJ2-1, with TRBD2 matching over 14 bases. The CDR3 loop spans 19 amino acids. Trimming at V came to 1 base and at J to 3 bases, leaving 8 bases not matched to a gene. Germline assignment: CDR1 SGHAT and CDR2 FQNNGV. CDR3 sequence reads: CASSLGGTSGSSRYNEQFF. In DNA form, the CDR3 reads TGTGCCAGCAGCTTAGGAGGGACTAGCGGGAGTTCCCGCTACAATGAGCAGTTCTTC.

This clonotype was picked up many times. This rearrangement joins TRBV28 to TRBJ2-7, with 9 bases that match TRBD1. Germline CDR1 is MDHEN and CDR2 is SYDVKM. The V segment lost 2 bases and the J segment 5 bases; nucleotides outside the gene matches: 7. This CDR3 comprises 15 residues. The CDR3 coding sequence is TGTGCCAGCAGTTTACCCGGACAGGGGATTGACGAGCAGTACTTC. Amino acid sequence: CASSLPGQGIDEQYF.

For this clonotype: This may come from a read error, since a much larger clone is one base off. V is TRBV10-2 and J is TRBJ2-1; 9 bases are a match to TRBD2. Germline lookup yields CDR1 WSHSY and CDR2 SAAADI. The CDR3 covers 15 residues. The CDR3 region is CASNEAGGEYNEQFF. The CDR3 DNA follows: TGCGCCAGCAATGAGGCGGGAGGGGAATACAATGAGCAGTTCTTC.